Each of the 10 T cell receptor beta chains below was sequenced from the same sample in a study of memory CD4+ T cells and cytomegalovirus serostatus. Single viable CD3+CD4+CD8-CD45RO+ cells were sorted as the memory CD4+ T cells. Sequencing was performed with immunoSEQ multiplex PCR; in TCRdb, only in-frame clones are kept and a portion is missing. The sample holds just over 40,000 clones; about 76% are singletons and the top ten take 0.65% to 0.85%. The source material was memory CD4+ T cells from blood. Source of these receptors: an adult in good health and CMV-seronegative.

This chain connects TRBV7-3 to TRBJ2-3, with D perhaps TRBD2 (6 bases). V lost 3 bases to trimming and J lost 4 bases, with 11 bases between them. This CDR3 is built from 14 residues. Germline CDR1 reads SGHTA; CDR2 reads FQGTGA. CDR3 loop: CASSLGGGSDTQYF. The CDR3 bases are TGTGCCAGCAGCTTGGGGGGAGGATCAGATACGCAGTATTTT. Combining the CDR3 with reference TRBV7-3 and TRBJ2-3 gives the whole variable domain GAGVSQTPSNKVTEKGKYVELRCDPISGHTALYWYRQSLGQGPEFLIYFQGTGAADDSGLPNDRFFAVRPEGSVSTLKIQRTERGDSAVYLCASSLGGGSDTQYFGPGTRLTVL.

The chain joins TRBV14 to TRBJ1-3; D remains unclear. The V gene lost 3 bases and the J gene lost 0 bases, with 9 bases spanning the gap. CDR3 length equals 15 residues. Per the germline V gene, CDR1 is SGHDN and CDR2 is FVKESK. The CDR3 is CASSQFSRSGNTIYF. DNA of the CDR3: TGTGCCAGCAGCCAGTTTTCTCGCTCTGGAAACACCATATATTTT.

This rearrangement joins TRBV7-2 to TRBJ2-5; 7 bases map to TRBD2. The CDR3 length is 15 residues. With V trimmed by 5 bases and J by 5 bases, 11 bases remained unmatched. Per the germline V gene, CDR1 is SGHTA and CDR2 is FQGNSA. The CDR3 loop reads CASSPAGRGRETQYF. The CDR3 nucleotides are TGTGCCAGCAGCCCAGCGGGGCGGGGCCGGGAGACCCAGTACTTC.

This clone was found once. V is TRBV10-3 and J is TRBJ2-2, with D unclear. V dropped 0 bases and J dropped 0 bases, with 8 bases sitting between them. This CDR3 has 16 amino acids. The germline V gene has CDR1 ENHRY and CDR2 SYGVKD. The CDR3 here is CAISESGFANTGELFF. CDR3 DNA: TGTGCCATCAGTGAGTCTGGGTTCGCGAACACCGGGGAGCTGTTTTTT.

This clone showed up just once. The chain recombines TRBV19 with TRBJ1-1; D remains unclear. The germline V gene encodes CDR1 LNHDA and CDR2 SQIVND (reference sequence). V lost 1 base and J lost 3, with 12 bases in between. The CDR3 consists of 15 residues. The CDR3 loop reads CASSIVAARDTEAFF. DNA for the CDR3: TGTGCCAGTAGTATAGTGGCAGCTCGGGACACTGAAGCTTTCTTT.

V gene TRBV2 combines with J gene TRBJ1-6, with D possibly being TRBD1 (6 bases). Trimming took off 9 bases at V and 5 bases at J, with 14 bases between the two ends. This CDR3 region has 14 residues. Germline CDR1 and CDR2: SNHLY and FYNNEI. This chain's CDR3 is CASRTVIDNSPLHF. In nucleotides, the CDR3 is TGTGCCAGTAGGACAGTAATAGATAATTCACCCCTCCACTTT.

The chain is built from TRBV27 and TRBJ2-6; possible D gene TRBD1, 6 bases. Deletions cut 6 bases from V and 2 bases from J, with 11 bases between. Per the germline V gene, CDR1 is MNHEY and CDR2 is SMNVEV (reference sequence). The CDR3 extends over 15 amino acids. The CDR3 sequence is CASRKTGTGANVLTF. CDR3 DNA sequence: TGTGCCAGCAGAAAAACAGGGACTGGGGCCAACGTCCTGACTTTC.

The genes are TRBV10-1 and TRBJ1-2; no definite D call. Germline CDR1 and CDR2: WNHNN and SYGVQD (reference sequence). There are 10 residues in the CDR3. The ends were cut back, 5 bases at V and 4 bases at J, with 2 bases in the middle. In DNA form, the CDR3 reads TGCGCCAGCAGTTCCTATGGCTACACCTTC. Amino acids: CASSSYGYTF.

This chain connects TRBV2 to TRBJ2-5; 7 nucleotides agree with TRBD2. V was clipped by 6 bases and J by 2 bases; unmatched bases: 9. CDR1 SNHLY and CDR2 FYNNEI come from the germline V gene. This CDR3 is 15 amino acids long. The DNA for the CDR3 is TGTGCCAGCAGAAAGACGGGGGGATCGCAAGAGACCCAGTACTTC. As protein: CASRKTGGSQETQYF.

This clone occurred once. This sequence joins TRBV5-1 and TRBJ1-1; 7 positions agree with TRBD1. CDR1 is SGHRS and CDR2 is YFSETQ in the germline V gene. The CDR3 contains 14 residues. Trimming took 5 bases from V and 1 from J; bases not matched to a gene: 5. The CDR3 sequence: CASRAGGGNTEAFF. Here the CDR3 DNA reads TGCGCCAGCAGAGCAGGGGGGGGGAACACTGAAGCTTTCTTT. Complete variable domain (other parts from reference TRBV5-1 and TRBJ1-1): KAGVTQTPRYLIKTRGQQVTLSCSPISGHRSVSWYQQTPGQGLQFLFEYFSETQRNKGNFPGRFSGRQFSNSRSEMNVSTLELGDSALYLCASRAGGGNTEAFFGQGTRLTVV.